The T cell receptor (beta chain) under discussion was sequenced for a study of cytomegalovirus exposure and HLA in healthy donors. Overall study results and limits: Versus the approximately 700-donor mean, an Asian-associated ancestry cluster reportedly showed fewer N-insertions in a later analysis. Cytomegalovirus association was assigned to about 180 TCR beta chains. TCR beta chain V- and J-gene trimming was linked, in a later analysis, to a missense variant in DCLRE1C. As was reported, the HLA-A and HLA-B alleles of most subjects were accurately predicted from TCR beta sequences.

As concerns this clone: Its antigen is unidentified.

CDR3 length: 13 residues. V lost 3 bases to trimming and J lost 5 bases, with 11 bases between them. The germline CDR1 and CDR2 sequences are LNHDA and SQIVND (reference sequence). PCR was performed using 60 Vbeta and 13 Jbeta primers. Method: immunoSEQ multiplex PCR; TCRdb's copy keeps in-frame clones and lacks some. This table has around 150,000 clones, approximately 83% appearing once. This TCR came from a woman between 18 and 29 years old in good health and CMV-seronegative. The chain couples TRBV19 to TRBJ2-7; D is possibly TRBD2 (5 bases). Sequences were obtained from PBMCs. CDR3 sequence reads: CASSIPFGDEQYF. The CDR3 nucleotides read TGTGCCAGTAGTATCCCCTTCGGGGACGAGCAGTACTTC.